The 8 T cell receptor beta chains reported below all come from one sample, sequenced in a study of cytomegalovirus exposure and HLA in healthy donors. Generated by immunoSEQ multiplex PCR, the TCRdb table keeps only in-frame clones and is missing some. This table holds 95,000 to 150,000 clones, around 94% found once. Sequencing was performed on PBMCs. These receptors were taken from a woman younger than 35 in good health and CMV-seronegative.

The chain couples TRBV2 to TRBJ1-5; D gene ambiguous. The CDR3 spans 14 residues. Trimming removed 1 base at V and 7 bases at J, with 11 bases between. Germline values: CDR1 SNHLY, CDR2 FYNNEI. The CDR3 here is CASSEDVTGQPQHF. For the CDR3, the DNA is TGTGCCAGCAGTGAAGACGTAACGGGACAGCCCCAGCATTTT.

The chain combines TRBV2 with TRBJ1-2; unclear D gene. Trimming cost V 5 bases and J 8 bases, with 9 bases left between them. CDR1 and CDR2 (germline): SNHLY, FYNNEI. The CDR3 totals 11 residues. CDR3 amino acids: CASSRTGGYTF. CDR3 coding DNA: TGTGCCAGCAGTCGGACTGGGGGCTACACCTTC. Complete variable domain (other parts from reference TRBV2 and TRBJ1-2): EPEVTQTPSHQVTQMGQEVILRCVPISNHLYFYWYRQILGQKVEFLVSFYNNEISEKSEIFDDQFSVERPDGSNFTLKIRSTKLEDSAMYFCASSRTGGYTFGSGTRLTVV.

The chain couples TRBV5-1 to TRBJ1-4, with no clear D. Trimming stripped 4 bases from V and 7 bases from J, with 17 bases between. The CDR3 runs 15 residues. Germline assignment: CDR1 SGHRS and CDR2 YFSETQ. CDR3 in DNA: TGCGCCAGCAGCCCGGAAGATCCGGGAGTTGAAAAACTGTTTTTT. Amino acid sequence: CASSPEDPGVEKLFF.

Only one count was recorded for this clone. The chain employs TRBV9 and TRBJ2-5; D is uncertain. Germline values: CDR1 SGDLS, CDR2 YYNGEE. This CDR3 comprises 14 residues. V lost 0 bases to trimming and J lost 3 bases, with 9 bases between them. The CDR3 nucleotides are TGTGCCAGCAGCGTAGCCCTGGCCAAAGAGACCCAGTACTTC. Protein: CASSVALAKETQYF. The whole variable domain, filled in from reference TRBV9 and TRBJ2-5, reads DSGVTQTPKHLITATGQRVTLRCSPRSGDLSVYWYQQSLDQGLQFLIQYYNGEERAKGNILERFSAQQFPDLHSELNLSSLELGDSALYFCASSVALAKETQYFGPGTRLLVL.

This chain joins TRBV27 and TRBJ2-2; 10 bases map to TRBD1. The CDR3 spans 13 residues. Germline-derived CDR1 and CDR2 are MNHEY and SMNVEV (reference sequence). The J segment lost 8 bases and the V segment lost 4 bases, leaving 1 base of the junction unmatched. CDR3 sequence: CASSWDRGGELFF. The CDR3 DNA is TGTGCCAGCAGTTGGGACAGGGGTGGGGAGCTGTTTTTT.

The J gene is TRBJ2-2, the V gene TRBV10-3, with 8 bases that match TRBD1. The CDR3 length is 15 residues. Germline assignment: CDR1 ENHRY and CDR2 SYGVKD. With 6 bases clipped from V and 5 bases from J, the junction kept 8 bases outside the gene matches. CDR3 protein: CAIRTGTGGTGELFF. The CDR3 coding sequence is TGTGCCATCAGAACAGGGACAGGTGGGACCGGGGAGCTGTTTTTT.

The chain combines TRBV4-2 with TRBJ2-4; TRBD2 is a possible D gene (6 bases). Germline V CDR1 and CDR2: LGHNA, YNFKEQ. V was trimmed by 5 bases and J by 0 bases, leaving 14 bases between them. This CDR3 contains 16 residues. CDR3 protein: CASSIVGGLAKNIQYF. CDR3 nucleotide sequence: TGTGCCAGCAGCATAGTGGGGGGACTAGCCAAAAACATTCAGTACTTC.

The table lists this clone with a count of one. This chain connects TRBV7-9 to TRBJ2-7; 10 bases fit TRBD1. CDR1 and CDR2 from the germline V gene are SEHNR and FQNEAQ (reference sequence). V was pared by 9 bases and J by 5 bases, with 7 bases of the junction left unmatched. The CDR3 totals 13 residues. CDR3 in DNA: TGTGCCAGTAAGACAGGGGGCTGGGACGAGCAGTACTTC. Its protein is CASKTGGWDEQYF.